Shown below are 8 T cell receptor beta chains from a single sample sequenced in a study of T cell responses to AZD1222 COVID-19 vaccine. Some clones are missing from TCRdb's copy, which holds only in-frame ones; the method was immunoSEQ multiplex PCR. This repertoire shows 110,000 to 150,000 clones, approximately 92% found once; its top ten account for about 1.5%. Sequenced here: peripheral blood, sampled on day 0 of AZD1222 vaccination. These receptor sequences come from an adult in good health.

The V and J genes are TRBV5-6 and TRBJ2-3; TRBD1 agrees at 9 bases. CDR1 and CDR2 (germline): SGHDT, YYEEEE. Trimming at V came to 4 bases and at J to 6 bases, leaving 9 bases not matched to a gene. The length of the CDR3 is 15 residues. CDR3 bases: TGTGCCAGCAGCCTCCCTGGGACAGGGTCGGATACGCAGTATTTT. Protein product: CASSLPGTGSDTQYF.

This rearrangement joins TRBV27 to TRBJ2-7; D is uncertain. The V gene lost 5 bases and the J gene lost 4 bases, with 9 bases spanning the gap. This CDR3 comprises 12 residues. Germline CDR1 and CDR2: MNHEY and SMNVEV (reference sequence). The CDR3 protein is CASSTYGYEQYF. CDR3 DNA: TGTGCCAGCAGTACCTACGGATACGAGCAGTACTTC.

This sequence joins TRBV7-9 and TRBJ1-2, with a weak D call TRBD1 (6 bases). The germline V and J ends were trimmed by 5 bases and 8 bases, with 24 bases remaining between them. Germline CDR1 reads SEHNR; CDR2 reads FQNEAQ (reference sequence). The CDR3 length is 16 residues. CDR3 protein: CASSTRSGQTRGGYTF. The CDR3 region has the DNA TGTGCCAGCAGCACGAGATCCGGACAGACCCGTGGGGGCTACACCTTC.

The chain recombines TRBV5-4 with TRBJ2-1; possible D gene TRBD2, 6 bases. There are 16 residues in the CDR3. Germline-derived CDR1 and CDR2 are SGHNT and YYREEE (reference sequence). V shed 0 bases and J shed 0 bases, with 10 bases lying between them. The CDR3 reads CASSLDPAGSYNEQFF. As DNA, the CDR3 is TGTGCCAGCAGCTTGGACCCAGCGGGCTCCTACAATGAGCAGTTCTTC.

The CDR3, as DNA: TGCGCCAGCTCGCCCTTTGCTGGGGCCAACGTCCTGACTTTC. Its translation is CASSPFAGANVLTF. The chain links TRBV5-1 to TRBJ2-6; no definite D call. Germline-derived CDR1 and CDR2 are SGHRS and YFSETQ. The CDR3 loop spans 14 amino acids. V lost 7 bases and J 2 bases, leaving 10 bases between the germline ends.

The CDR3 region has the DNA TGTGCCAGCAGCGTAGGGTGGCGGACTGGTTCTGAAGCTTTCTTT. Translated: CASSVGWRTGSEAFF. The V gene is TRBV9, the J gene TRBJ1-1; D ambiguous. The V and J ends lost 0 bases and 6 bases respectively, with 15 bases between them. The CDR3 length is 15 residues. Germline V gene data show CDR1 as SGDLS and CDR2 as YYNGEE. The whole variable domain, filled in from reference TRBV9 and TRBJ1-1, reads DSGVTQTPKHLITATGQRVTLRCSPRSGDLSVYWYQQSLDQGLQFLIQYYNGEERAKGNILERFSAQQFPDLHSELNLSSLELGDSALYFCASSVGWRTGSEAFFGQGTRLTVV.

The chain has TRBV5-4 and TRBJ2-6, with 7 bases that match TRBD2. The V gene end was trimmed by 7 bases and the J gene end by 0 bases; junction bases not matched to a gene: 10. This CDR3 spans 17 amino acids. The germline V gene has CDR1 SGHNT and CDR2 YYREEE (reference sequence). CDR3 protein: CASAGGGAGSGANVLTF. As DNA, the CDR3 is TGTGCCAGCGCCGGGGGAGGGGCTGGCTCTGGGGCCAACGTCCTGACTTTC.

The chain couples TRBV18 to TRBJ2-2; 8 bases agree with TRBD2. V was clipped by 2 bases and J by 1 base; unmatched bases: 6. This CDR3 has 17 amino acids. Germline V gene lookup returns CDR1 KGHSH and CDR2 LQKENI. CDR3 sequence: CASSPDQAGENTGELFF. CDR3 nucleotides: TGTGCCAGCTCACCAGATCAAGCGGGAGAGAACACCGGGGAGCTGTTTTTT.